This T cell receptor beta chain was sequenced in a study of OX40 agonist ivuxolimab in advanced cancers. The CDR3 covers 14 residues. Germline values: CDR1 MDHEN, CDR2 SYDVKM. With 5 bases removed from V and 0 bases from J, the gap between germline ends came to 10 bases. The repertoire was sequenced with immunoSEQ multiplex PCR; TCRdb's copy has only in-frame clones and lacks some. The sample has over 15,000 clones, about 77% seen once; the top ten hold over 10%. The chain is built from TRBV28 and TRBJ1-2; D is uncertain. This sample comprised CD4+ or CD8+ T cells sorted from blood, obtained in a trial of the OX40 agonist ivuxolimab. The TCR originated in an adult with an advanced solid tumor such as melanoma, head and neck, liver or kidney cancer. The CDR3 spells CASSPQQPNYGYTF. For the CDR3, the DNA is TGTGCCAGCAGTCCCCAACAGCCTAACTATGGCTACACCTTC.